This T cell receptor (beta chain) was profiled in a study of blood T cell repertoires in COVID-19. Study context: Spain, Italy and the United States supplied samples that represented acute and convalescent COVID-19.

Trimming stripped 5 bases from V and 3 bases from J, with 14 bases between. This CDR3 has 15 amino acids. The V gene's germline CDR1 is LGHDT and CDR2 YNNKEL (reference sequence). Sequenced by immunoSEQ multiplex PCR; TCRdb stores in-frame clones only, minus some. The table records over 250,000 clones, 80% to 90% of them present only once. This clonotype originated in a woman in her 70s with COVID-19, enrolled during active disease. Sequencing used peripheral blood. The chain uses TRBV3-1 (or the pseudogene TRBV3-2) and TRBJ1-5; D is perhaps TRBD1 (5 bases). The CDR3 is CASSSRGGINQPQHF. DNA for the CDR3: TGTGCCAGCAGCTCTCGGGGGGGAATCAATCAGCCCCAGCATTTT.